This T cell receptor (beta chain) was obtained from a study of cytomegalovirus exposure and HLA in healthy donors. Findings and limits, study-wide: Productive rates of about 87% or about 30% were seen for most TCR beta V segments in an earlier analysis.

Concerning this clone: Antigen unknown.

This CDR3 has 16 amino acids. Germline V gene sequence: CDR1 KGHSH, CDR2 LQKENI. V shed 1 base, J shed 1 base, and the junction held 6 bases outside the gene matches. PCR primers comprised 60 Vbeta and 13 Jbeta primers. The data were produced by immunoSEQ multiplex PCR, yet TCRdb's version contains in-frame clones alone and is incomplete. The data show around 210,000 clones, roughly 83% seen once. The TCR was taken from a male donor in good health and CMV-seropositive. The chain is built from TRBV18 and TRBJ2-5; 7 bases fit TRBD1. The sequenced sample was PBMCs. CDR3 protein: CASSPLARDSQETQYF. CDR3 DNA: TGTGCCAGCTCACCACTTGCCCGGGACAGCCAAGAGACCCAGTACTTC.